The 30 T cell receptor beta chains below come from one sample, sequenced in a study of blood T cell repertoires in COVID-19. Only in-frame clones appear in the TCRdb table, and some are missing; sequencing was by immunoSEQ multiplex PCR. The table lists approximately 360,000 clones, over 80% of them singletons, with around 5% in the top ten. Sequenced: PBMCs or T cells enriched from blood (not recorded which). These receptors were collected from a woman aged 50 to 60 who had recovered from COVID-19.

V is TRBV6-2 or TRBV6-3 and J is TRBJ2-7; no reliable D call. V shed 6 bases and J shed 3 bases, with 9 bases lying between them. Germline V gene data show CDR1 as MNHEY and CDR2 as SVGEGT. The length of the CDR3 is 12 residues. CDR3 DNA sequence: TGTGCCAGCAGCAGTTCAGACTACGAGCAGTACTTC. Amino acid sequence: CASSSSDYEQYF.

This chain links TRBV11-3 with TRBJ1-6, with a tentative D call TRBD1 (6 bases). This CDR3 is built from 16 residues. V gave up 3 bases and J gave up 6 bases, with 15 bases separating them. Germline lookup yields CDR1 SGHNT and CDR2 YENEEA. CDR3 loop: CASSFDRPEFNSPLHF. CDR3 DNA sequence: TGTGCCAGCAGCTTCGACAGGCCGGAATTTAATTCACCCCTCCACTTT. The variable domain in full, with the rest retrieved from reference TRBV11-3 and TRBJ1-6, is EAGVVQSPRYKIIEKKQPVAFWCNPISGHNTLYWYLQNLGQGPELLIRYENEEAVDDSQLPKDRFSAERLKGVDSTLKIQPAELGDSAVYLCASSFDRPEFNSPLHFGNGTRLTVT.

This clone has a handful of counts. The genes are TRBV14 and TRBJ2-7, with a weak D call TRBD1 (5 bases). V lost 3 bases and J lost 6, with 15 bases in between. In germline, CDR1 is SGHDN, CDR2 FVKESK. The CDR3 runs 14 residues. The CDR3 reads CASSQGQVMGEQYF. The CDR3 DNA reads TGTGCCAGCAGCCAGGGGCAGGTTATGGGCGAGCAGTACTTC.

The CDR3 coding sequence is TGTGCCTGGAATAGGGGTCTAGCGGGGGTCTCTGGGGCCAACGTCCTGACTTTC. Translating it yields CAWNRGLAGVSGANVLTF. The chain carries TRBV30 and TRBJ2-6; the match to TRBD2 covers 10 bases. Germline trimming cut 4 bases from V and 0 bases from J; bases unmatched to any gene: 9. CDR3 size: 18 residues. Germline-derived CDR1 and CDR2 are GTSNPN and SVGIG (reference sequence). Based on the CDR3 plus reference TRBV30 and TRBJ2-6, the full variable domain is SQTIHQWPATLVQPVGSPLSLECTVEGTSNPNLYWYRQAAGRGLQLLFYSVGIGQISSEVPQNLSASRPQDRQFILSSKKLLLSDSGFYLCAWNRGLAGVSGANVLTFGAGSRLTVL.

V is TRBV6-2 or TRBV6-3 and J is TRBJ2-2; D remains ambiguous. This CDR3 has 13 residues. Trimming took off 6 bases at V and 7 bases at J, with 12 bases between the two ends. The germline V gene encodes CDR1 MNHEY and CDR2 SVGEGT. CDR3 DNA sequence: TGTGCCAGCAGCCCAAGGCGAGGCGGGGAGCTGTTTTTT. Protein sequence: CASSPRRGGELFF.

In DNA form, the CDR3 reads TGTGCCAGTAGGAAAGGACAGGGGAATGGCTACACCTTC. This sequence encodes CASRKGQGNGYTF. The chain is built from TRBV19 and TRBJ1-2; 9 bases align to TRBD1. There are 13 residues in the CDR3. Trimming cost V 6 bases and J 6 bases; bases outside gene matches: 5. Germline assignment: CDR1 LNHDA and CDR2 SQIVND (reference sequence). Full variable domain (remainder filled in from reference TRBV19 and TRBJ1-2): DGGITQSPKYLFRKEGQNVTLSCEQNLNHDAMYWYRQDPGQGLRLIYYSQIVNDFQKGDIAEGYSVSREKKESFPLTVTSAQKNPTAFYLCASRKGQGNGYTFGSGTRLTVV.

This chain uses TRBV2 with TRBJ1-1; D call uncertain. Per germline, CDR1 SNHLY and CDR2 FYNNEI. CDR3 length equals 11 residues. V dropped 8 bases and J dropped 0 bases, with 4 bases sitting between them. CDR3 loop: CASEMNTEAFF. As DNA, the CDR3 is TGTGCCAGCGAGATGAACACTGAAGCTTTCTTT.

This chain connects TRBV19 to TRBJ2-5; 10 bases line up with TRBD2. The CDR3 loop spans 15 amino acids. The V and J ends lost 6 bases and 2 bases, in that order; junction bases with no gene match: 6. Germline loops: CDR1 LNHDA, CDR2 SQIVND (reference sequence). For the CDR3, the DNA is TGTGCCAGTAGCCGTAGCGGGGGGCCACAAGAGACCCAGTACTTC. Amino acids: CASSRSGGPQETQYF.

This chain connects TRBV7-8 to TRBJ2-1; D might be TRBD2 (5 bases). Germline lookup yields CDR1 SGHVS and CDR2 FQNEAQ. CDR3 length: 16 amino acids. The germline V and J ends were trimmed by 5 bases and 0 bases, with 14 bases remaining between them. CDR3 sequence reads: CASSPTTGSSYNEQFF. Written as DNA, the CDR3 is TGTGCCAGCAGCCCCACGACGGGGAGCTCCTACAATGAGCAGTTCTTC.

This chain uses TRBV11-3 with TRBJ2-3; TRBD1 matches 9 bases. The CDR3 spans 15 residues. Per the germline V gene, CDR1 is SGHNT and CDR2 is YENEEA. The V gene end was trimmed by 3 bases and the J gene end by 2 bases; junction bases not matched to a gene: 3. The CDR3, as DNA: TGTGCCAGCAGCTTTGGGACAGGGCCCACAGATACGCAGTATTTT. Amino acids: CASSFGTGPTDTQYF.

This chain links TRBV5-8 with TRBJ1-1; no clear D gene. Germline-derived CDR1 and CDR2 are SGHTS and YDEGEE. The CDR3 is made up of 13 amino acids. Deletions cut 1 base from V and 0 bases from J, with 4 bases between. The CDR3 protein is CASSLSMNTEAFF. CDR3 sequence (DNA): TGTGCCAGCAGCTTGTCTATGAACACTGAAGCTTTCTTT.

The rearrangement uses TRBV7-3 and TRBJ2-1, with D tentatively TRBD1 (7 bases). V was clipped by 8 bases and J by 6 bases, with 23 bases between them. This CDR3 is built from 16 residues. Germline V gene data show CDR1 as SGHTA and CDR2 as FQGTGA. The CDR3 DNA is TGTGCCAGCTCCCTAGGGGGCCGGGGGAACCCCAATGAGCAGTTCTTC. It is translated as CASSLGGRGNPNEQFF.

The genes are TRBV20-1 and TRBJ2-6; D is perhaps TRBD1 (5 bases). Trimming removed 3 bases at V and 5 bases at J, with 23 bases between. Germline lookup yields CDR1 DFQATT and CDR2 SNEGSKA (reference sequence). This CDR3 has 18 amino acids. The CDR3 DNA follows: TGCAGTGCTAGTGCGAGACAGCAGGTCCTTTCCTGGGCCAACGTCCTGACTTTC. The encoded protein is CSASARQQVLSWANVLTF.

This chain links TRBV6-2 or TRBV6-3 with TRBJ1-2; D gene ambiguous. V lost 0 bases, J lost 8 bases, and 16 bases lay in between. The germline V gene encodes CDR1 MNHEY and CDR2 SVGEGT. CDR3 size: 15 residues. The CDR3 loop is CASSYSSGPLGGYTF. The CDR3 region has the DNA TGTGCCAGCAGTTACTCGAGCGGGCCCCTCGGAGGCTACACCTTC.

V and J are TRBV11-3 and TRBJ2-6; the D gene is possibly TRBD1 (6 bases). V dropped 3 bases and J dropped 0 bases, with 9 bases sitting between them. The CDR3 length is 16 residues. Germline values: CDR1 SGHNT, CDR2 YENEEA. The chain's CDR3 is CASSLLGASGANVLTF. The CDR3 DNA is TGTGCCAGCAGCTTGCTGGGGGCCTCTGGGGCCAACGTCCTGACTTTC.

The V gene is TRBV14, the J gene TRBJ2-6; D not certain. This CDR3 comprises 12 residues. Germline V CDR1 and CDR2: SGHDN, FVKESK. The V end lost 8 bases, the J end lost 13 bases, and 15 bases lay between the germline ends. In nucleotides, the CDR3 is TGTGCCAGCTCCGGAGAGTCGTTTGTCCTGACTTTC. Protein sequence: CASSGESFVLTF.

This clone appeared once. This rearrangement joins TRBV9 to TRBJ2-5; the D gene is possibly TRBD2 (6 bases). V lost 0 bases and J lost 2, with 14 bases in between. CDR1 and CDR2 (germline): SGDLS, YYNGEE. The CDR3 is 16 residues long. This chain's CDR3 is CASSVGTSTEQETQYF. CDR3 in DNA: TGTGCCAGCAGCGTAGGTACTAGCACGGAACAAGAGACCCAGTACTTC.

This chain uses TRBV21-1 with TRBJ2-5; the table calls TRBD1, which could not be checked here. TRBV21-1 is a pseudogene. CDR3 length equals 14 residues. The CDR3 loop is CASSKRGAQETQYF. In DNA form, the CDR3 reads TGTGCCAGCAGCAAAAGGGGTGCTCAAGAGACCCAGTACTTC.

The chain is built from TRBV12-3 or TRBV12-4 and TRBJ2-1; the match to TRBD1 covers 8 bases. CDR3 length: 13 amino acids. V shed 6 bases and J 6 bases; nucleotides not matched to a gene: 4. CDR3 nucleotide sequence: TGTGCCAGCAGCCGCGGACAGGGCAATGAGCAGTTCTTC. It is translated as CASSRGQGNEQFF.

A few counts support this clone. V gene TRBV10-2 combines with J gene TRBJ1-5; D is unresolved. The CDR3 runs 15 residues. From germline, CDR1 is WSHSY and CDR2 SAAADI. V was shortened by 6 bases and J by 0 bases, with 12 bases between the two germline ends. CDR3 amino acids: CASRSGENSNQPQHF. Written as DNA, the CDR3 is TGCGCCAGCAGAAGCGGAGAAAATAGCAATCAGCCCCAGCATTTT.

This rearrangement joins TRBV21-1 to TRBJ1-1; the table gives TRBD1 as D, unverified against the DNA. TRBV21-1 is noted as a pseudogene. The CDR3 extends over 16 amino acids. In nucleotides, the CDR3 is TGTGCCAGCAGCCCCGGGACAGGGGGCGATGACACTGAAGCTTTCTTT. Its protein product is CASSPGTGGDDTEAFF.

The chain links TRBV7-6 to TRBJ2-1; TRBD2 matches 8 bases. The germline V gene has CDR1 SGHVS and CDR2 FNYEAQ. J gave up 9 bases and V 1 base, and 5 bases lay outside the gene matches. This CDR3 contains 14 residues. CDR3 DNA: TGTGCCAGCAGCTTAGTCGGGGGGGCTGGTGAGCAGTTCTTC. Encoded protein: CASSLVGGAGEQFF.

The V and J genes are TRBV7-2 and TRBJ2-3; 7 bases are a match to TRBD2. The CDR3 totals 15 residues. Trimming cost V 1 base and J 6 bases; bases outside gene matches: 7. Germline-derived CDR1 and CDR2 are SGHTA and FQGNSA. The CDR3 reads CASSLEGGPWDTQYF. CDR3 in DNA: TGTGCCAGCAGCTTAGAGGGAGGGCCCTGGGATACGCAGTATTTT.

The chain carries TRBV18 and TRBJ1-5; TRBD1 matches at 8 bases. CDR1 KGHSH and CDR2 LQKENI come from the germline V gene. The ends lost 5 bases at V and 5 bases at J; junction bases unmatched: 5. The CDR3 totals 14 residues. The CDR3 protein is CASSKDRAYQPQHF. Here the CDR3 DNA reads TGTGCCAGCTCAAAGGACAGGGCATATCAGCCCCAGCATTTT.

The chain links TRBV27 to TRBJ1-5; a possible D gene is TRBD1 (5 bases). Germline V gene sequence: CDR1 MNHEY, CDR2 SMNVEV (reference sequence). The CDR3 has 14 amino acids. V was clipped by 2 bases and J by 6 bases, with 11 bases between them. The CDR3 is CASSLSGGLQPQHF. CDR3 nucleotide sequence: TGTGCCAGCAGTTTAAGTGGGGGACTTCAGCCCCAGCATTTT.

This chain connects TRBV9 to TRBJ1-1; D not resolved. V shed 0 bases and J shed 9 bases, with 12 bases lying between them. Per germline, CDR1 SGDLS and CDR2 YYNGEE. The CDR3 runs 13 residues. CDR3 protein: CASSVGTNEKAFF. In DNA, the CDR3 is TGTGCCAGCAGCGTAGGTACGAATGAGAAAGCTTTCTTT. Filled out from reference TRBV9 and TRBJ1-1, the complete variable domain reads DSGVTQTPKHLITATGQRVTLRCSPRSGDLSVYWYQQSLDQGLQFLIQYYNGEERAKGNILERFSAQQFPDLHSELNLSSLELGDSALYFCASSVGTNEKAFFGQGTRLTVV.

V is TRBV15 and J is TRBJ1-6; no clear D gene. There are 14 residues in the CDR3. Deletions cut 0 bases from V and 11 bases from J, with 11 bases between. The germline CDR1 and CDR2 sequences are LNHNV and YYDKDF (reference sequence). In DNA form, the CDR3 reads TGTGCCACCAGCAGAGATCTGGGCTCGGCACCCCTCCACTTT. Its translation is CATSRDLGSAPLHF. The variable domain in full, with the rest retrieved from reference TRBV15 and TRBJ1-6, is DAMVIQNPRYQVTQFGKPVTLSCSQTLNHNVMYWYQQKSSQAPKLLFHYYDKDFNNEADTPDNFQSRRPNTSFCFLDIRSPGLGDTAMYLCATSRDLGSAPLHFGNGTRLTVT.

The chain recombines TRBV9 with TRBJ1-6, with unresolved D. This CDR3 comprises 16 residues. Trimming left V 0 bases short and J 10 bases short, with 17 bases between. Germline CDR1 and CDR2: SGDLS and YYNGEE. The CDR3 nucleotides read TGTGCCAGCAGCGTAGACCCCCGAGTCTCCCCGTCACCCCTCCACTTT. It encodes CASSVDPRVSPSPLHF.

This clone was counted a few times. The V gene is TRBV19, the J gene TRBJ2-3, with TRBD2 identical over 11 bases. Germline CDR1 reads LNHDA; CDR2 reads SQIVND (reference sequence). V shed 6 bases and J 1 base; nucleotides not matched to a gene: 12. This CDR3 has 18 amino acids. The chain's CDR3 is CASRDIKRLAGRTDTQYF. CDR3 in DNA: TGTGCCAGTAGAGACATTAAAAGACTAGCGGGACGCACAGATACGCAGTATTTT.

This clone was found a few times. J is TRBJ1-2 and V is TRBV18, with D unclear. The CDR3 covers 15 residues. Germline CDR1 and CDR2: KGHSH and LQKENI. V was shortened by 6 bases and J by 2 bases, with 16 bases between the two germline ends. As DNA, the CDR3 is TGTGCCAGCTCGCCTAGCCGCCAAGTAAACTATGGCTACACCTTC. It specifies CASSPSRQVNYGYTF.